This T cell receptor (beta chain) comes out of a study of tumor-infiltrating lymphocytes in primary liver carcinoma. Whole-study findings and limits: About 7-25% of top clones, no more, were shared by all five regions.

TCR beta cDNA was prepared out of roughly 490 ng total RNA by means of a constant-region primer. The TCR beta library was amplified through three nested multiplex PCR rounds in a modified ARM-PCR procedure. The first two PCR rounds, roughly 11 cycles each, used TRBV1-TRBV30 forward primers and a C-beta reverse primer. TCRdb analysed the multiplex PCR reads with MiXCR anew, one entry per CDR3 protein. The table lists about 190,000 distinct CDR3 sequences, over 80% of them singletons. Comment on this clonotype: Its antigen remains unknown.

Joint extraction of RNA and DNA used roughly 17-32 mg of bulk tissue that was unsorted. Patients' primary liver carcinoma was surgically resected. There were five separate regions sampled from each tumor. All of the tumor samples contained over 75% viable tumor cells. This CDR3 spans 12 amino acids. Germline loops: CDR1 SQVTM, CDR2 ANQGSEA. The chain carries TRBV29-1 and TRBJ1-1, with D maybe TRBD1 (5 bases). The sequence came from a man aged 35-49 years with primary liver carcinoma and hepatitis B virus infection. Sequencing input: tumor tissue from primary liver carcinoma. CDR3 protein: CNISQGRAEAFF. The CDR3 DNA reads TGCAACATCTCTCAGGGCAGAGCTGAAGCTTTCTTT. The whole variable domain, filled in from reference TRBV29-1 and TRBJ1-1, reads SAVISQKPSRDICQRGTSLTIQCQVDSQVTMMFWYRQQPGQSLTLIATANQGSEATYESGFVIDKFPISRPNLTFSTLTVSNMSPEDSSIYLCNISQGRAEAFFGQGTRLTVV.